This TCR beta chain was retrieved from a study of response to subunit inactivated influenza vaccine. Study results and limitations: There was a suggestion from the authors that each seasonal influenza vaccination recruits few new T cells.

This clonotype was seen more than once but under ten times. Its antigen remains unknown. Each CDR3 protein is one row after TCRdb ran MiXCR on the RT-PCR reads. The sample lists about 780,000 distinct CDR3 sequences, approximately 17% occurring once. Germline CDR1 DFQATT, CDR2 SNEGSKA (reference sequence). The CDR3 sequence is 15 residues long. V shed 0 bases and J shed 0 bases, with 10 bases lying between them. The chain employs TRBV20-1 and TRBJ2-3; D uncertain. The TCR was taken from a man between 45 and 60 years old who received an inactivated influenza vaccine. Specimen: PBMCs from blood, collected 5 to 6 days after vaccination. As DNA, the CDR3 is TGCAGTGCTAGAGATCGCCGAAGAAGCACAGATACGCAGTATTTT. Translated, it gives CSARDRRRSTDTQYF.